Below are 3 T cell receptor beta chains sequenced from a single sample in a study of beta chain features in type 1 diabetes. What was sequenced were expressed TCRB transcripts, since all of the isolated RNA had been reverse transcribed. The method was immunoSEQ multiplex PCR; TCRdb's version includes in-frame clones alone and lacks a portion of them. The sample holds more than 300,000 clones, around 16% seen once. Sequenced: naive CD4+ T cells from blood. The receptors stem from a woman aged 18-29 years in good health.

As for this clone: The same CDR3 arises from other DNA sequences in this sample as well. This chain uses TRBV28 with TRBJ1-1; TRBD1 matches 9 bases. This CDR3 contains 14 residues. Losses at the gene ends were 4 bases for V and 2 bases for J; bases not matched to a gene: 2. Germline-derived CDR1 and CDR2 are MDHEN and SYDVKM. CDR3 in amino acids: CASSSGQGNTEAFF. Here the CDR3 DNA reads TGTGCCAGCAGTTCGGGACAGGGTAACACTGAAGCTTTCTTT.

The CDR3 DNA sequence: TGTGCCAGTAGTCTTAGACAGGGGAACACTGAAGCTTTCTTT. Residues: CASSLRQGNTEAFF. The rearrangement links TRBV19 to TRBJ1-1; 7 bases are shared with TRBD1. V was pared by 5 bases and J by 1 base, with 4 bases of the junction left unmatched. The CDR3 totals 14 residues. CDR1 is LNHDA and CDR2 is SQIVND in the germline V gene (reference sequence).

The rearrangement joins TRBV6-5 to TRBJ2-5, with TRBD1 as a possible D gene (6 bases). This CDR3 contains 11 residues. With 6 bases removed from V and 6 bases from J, the gap between germline ends came to 8 bases. Germline CDR1 MNHEY, CDR2 SVGAGI. DNA for the CDR3: TGTGCCAGCAGACAGGGACAGACCCAGTACTTC. Its protein product is CASRQGQTQYF.